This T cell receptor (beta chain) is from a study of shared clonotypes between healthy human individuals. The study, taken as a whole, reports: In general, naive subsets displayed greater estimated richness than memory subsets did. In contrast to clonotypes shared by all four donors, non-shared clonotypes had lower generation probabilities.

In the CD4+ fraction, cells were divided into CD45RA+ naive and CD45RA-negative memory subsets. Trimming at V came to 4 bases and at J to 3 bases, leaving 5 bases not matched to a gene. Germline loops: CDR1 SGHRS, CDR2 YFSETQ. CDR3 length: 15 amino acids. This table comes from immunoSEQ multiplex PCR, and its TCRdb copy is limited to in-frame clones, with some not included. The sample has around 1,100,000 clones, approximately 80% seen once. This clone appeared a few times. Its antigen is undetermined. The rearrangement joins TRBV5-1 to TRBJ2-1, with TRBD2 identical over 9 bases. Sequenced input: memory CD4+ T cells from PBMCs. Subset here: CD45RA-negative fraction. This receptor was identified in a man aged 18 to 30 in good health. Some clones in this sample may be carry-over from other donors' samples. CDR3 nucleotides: TGCGCCAGCAGCCCACCACTAGCGGGCTACAATGAGCAGTTCTTC. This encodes CASSPPLAGYNEQFF.